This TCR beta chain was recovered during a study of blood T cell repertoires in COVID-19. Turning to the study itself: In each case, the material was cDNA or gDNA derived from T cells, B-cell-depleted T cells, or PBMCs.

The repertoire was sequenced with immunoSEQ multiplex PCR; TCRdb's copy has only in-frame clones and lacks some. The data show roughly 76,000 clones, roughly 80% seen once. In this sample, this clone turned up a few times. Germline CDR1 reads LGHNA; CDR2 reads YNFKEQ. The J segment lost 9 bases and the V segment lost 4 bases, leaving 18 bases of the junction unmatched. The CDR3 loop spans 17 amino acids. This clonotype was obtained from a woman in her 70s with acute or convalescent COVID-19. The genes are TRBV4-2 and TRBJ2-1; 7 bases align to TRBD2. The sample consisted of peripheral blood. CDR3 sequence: CASSRLSRGAGSIEQFF. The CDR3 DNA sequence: TGTGCCAGCAGCCGCCTAAGCCGAGGAGCGGGATCGATTGAGCAGTTCTTC.